These 22 T cell receptor beta chains were all obtained from the same sample, sequenced in a study of human T cells and chemical hapten exposure. TCRdb re-called the RACE reads with MiXCR, one entry per CDR3 protein. The sample shows about 58,000 distinct CDR3 sequences, roughly 12% of them seen only once. Time point here: patch test 3, about 24 weeks after DPC sensitization. Noted treatment: therapeutic diphenylcyclopropenone sensitization with weekly scalp DPC. The sample was whole blood, taken in connection with sensitization to the hapten diphenylcyclopropenone (DPC). The receptors were sampled from a man aged 25-40 years with alopecia areata. Some clones in this sample may be carry-over from other donors' samples.

This clonotype came up a few times. The V call is TRBV7-3, the J call TRBJ1-6; 9 bases are shared with TRBD1. The CDR3 totals 15 residues. The germline CDR1 and CDR2 sequences are SGHTA and FQGTGA. V was clipped by 0 bases and J by 9 bases; unmatched bases: 3. The CDR3 nucleotides are TGTGCCAGCAGCTTAACGACAGGGGGAGGTTCACCCCTCCACTTT. This gives the protein CASSLTTGGGSPLHF.

This clonotype has ten or more counts. The chain couples TRBV6-5 to TRBJ2-2; 9 bases fit TRBD1. Germline trimming cut 2 bases from V and 4 bases from J; bases unmatched to any gene: 2. The germline V gene has CDR1 MNHEY and CDR2 SVGAGI. The CDR3 runs to 15 residues. The CDR3 loop is CASSYGTGSTGELFF. DNA of the CDR3: TGTGCCAGCAGTTACGGGACAGGGAGCACCGGGGAGCTGTTTTTT.

The chain joins TRBV20-1 to TRBJ1-5; no clear D. This CDR3 region has 12 residues. The V gene's germline CDR1 is DFQATT and CDR2 SNEGSKA (reference sequence). The ends were cut back, 0 bases at V and 7 bases at J, with 7 bases in the middle. The CDR3 DNA reads as TGCAGTGCTAGAGAGGTGCTCCAGCCCCAGCATTTT. Its translation is CSAREVLQPQHF.

This clonotype came up a few times. The V gene is TRBV9, the J gene TRBJ2-3, with a weak D call TRBD1 (5 bases). Deletions cut 3 bases from V and 6 bases from J, with 8 bases between. The CDR3 contains 12 residues. Germline assignment: CDR1 SGDLS and CDR2 YYNGEE. The CDR3 region is CASSGQSDTQYF. For the CDR3, the DNA is TGTGCCAGCAGCGGACAGAGCGATACGCAGTATTTT.

The chain employs TRBV12-3 or TRBV12-4 and TRBJ2-7, with D unclear. The V gene lost 2 bases and the J gene lost 2 bases, with 7 bases spanning the gap. This CDR3 is built from 13 residues. CDR3 in amino acids: CASSLTSTYEQYF. The CDR3 DNA follows: TGTGCCAGCAGTTTAACGTCCACCTACGAGCAGTACTTC.

The J gene is TRBJ2-3, the V gene TRBV5-1, with 12 nucleotides matching TRBD2. The CDR3 totals 18 residues. Germline V gene data show CDR1 as SGHRS and CDR2 as YFSETQ. The V gene end was trimmed by 0 bases and the J gene end by 3 bases; junction bases not matched to a gene: 8. The DNA for the CDR3 is TGCGCCAGCAGCTTGGGGACTAGCGGGGCCACAGGGACAGATACGCAGTATTTT. Protein product: CASSLGTSGATGTDTQYF.

Note on this clonotype: A read error may account for a junction end that differs from germline. The rearrangement joins TRBV4-2 to TRBJ1-4; D is ambiguous. This CDR3 comprises 14 residues. Germline loops: CDR1 LGHNA, CDR2 YNFKEQ. CDR3 amino acids: CASSQDGHNEKLFF. The CDR3 region has the DNA TGTGCCAGCAGCCAAGACGGGCATAATGAAAAACTTTTTTTT.

At least ten counts were recorded for this clonotype. The gene calls are TRBV7-2 and TRBJ2-1; no clear D. V lost 5 bases, J lost 1 base, and 9 bases lay in between. Looked up from germline, CDR1 is SGHTA and CDR2 is FQGNSA. The CDR3 has 14 residues. The CDR3 region has the DNA TGTGCCAGCAGCCCCCAACCATCCTACAATGAGCAGTTCTTC. Protein: CASSPQPSYNEQFF.

This clonotype was counted only a few times. The rearrangement joins TRBV27 to TRBJ1-6; 8 nucleotides align to TRBD1. The trim removed 2 bases at V and 10 bases at J, leaving 7 bases unmatched. The CDR3 sequence is 15 residues long. CDR1 and CDR2 from the germline V gene are MNHEY and SMNVEV (reference sequence). Written as DNA, the CDR3 is TGTGCCAGCAGTTTAAGTCCAGGGGGCAGGTCACCCCTCCACTTT. Amino acid sequence: CASSLSPGGRSPLHF.

The genes are TRBV12-3 or TRBV12-4 and TRBJ1-6; no clear D. The CDR3 extends over 15 amino acids. The germline V and J ends were trimmed by 1 base and 0 bases, with 4 bases remaining between them. The CDR3 region is CASSLDSSYNSPLHF. The CDR3 DNA sequence: TGTGCCAGCAGTTTAGATAGCTCCTATAATTCACCCCTCCACTTT.

By frequency in the sample, this clonotype is large. The J gene is TRBJ1-1, the V gene TRBV3-1; no definite D call. Trimming took off 0 bases at V and 1 base at J, with 9 bases between the two ends. The CDR3 contains 15 residues. Germline CDR1 and CDR2: LGHDT and YNNKEL (reference sequence). For the CDR3, the DNA is TGTGCCAGCAGCCAAGATTGGTCAGGGAACACTGAAGCTTTCTTT. This encodes CASSQDWSGNTEAFF.

There are a few counts of this clonotype. The rearrangement joins TRBV12-3 or TRBV12-4 to TRBJ2-1; D could derive from TRBD1 or TRBD2 (5 bases each). V lost 4 bases to trimming and J lost 6 bases, with 16 bases between them. This CDR3 is built from 15 residues. In DNA, the CDR3 is TGTGCCAGCAGTTCAGGGACGTCCCGAAGCAATGAGCAGTTCTTC. Residues: CASSSGTSRSNEQFF.

V gene TRBV4-1 combines with J gene TRBJ2-7; D possibly corresponds to TRBD2 (7 bases). The germline V gene encodes CDR1 MGHRA and CDR2 YSYEKL. V was trimmed by 4 bases and J by 2 bases, leaving 27 bases between them. The CDR3 contains 19 residues. In DNA form, the CDR3 reads TGCGCCAGCAGCCTACCCAGCGGGGCTGTCAGGGGAGAACCCTACGAGCAGTACTTC. This encodes CASSLPSGAVRGEPYEQYF.

Points on this clonotype: A much larger clonotype is one base distant, so this may be a read error. This chain links TRBV29-1 with TRBJ2-7; D unresolved. CDR3 length: 13 amino acids. Germline loops: CDR1 SQVTM, CDR2 ANQGSEA. CDR3 protein: CSVVPLTPYEQHF. CDR3 nucleotide sequence: TGCAGCGTTGTCCCACTAACCCCCTACGAGCAGCACTTC.

The V gene is TRBV5-1, the J gene TRBJ2-7; 10 nucleotides align to TRBD1. In germline, CDR1 is SGHRS, CDR2 YFSETQ. After removal of 3 bases from V and 4 bases from J, the junction contained 4 bases not matched to a gene. The CDR3 length is 14 residues. The CDR3 DNA sequence: TGCGCCAGCAGCTCCCCGGGACAGGGGTACGAGCAGTACTTC. It translates to CASSSPGQGYEQYF.

This sequence joins TRBV4-3 and TRBJ2-1; D gene unclear. The CDR3 covers 15 residues. V shed 0 bases and J shed 4 bases, with 10 bases lying between them. CDR1 and CDR2 from the germline V gene are LGHNA and YSLEER. CDR3 in DNA: TGCGCCAGCAGCCAAGACAGGAGTCCTTACAATGAGCAGTTCTTC. It specifies CASSQDRSPYNEQFF.

This clonotype came up many times. V is TRBV6-2 or TRBV6-3 and J is TRBJ1-1, with D hard to call. Germline CDR1 MNHEY, CDR2 SVGEGT. Trimming took 2 bases from V and 1 from J, leaving 5 bases between them. This CDR3 spans 13 amino acids. CDR3 sequence (DNA): TGTGCCAGCAGTTACCCAGAGAACACTGAAGCTTTCTTT. Protein product: CASSYPENTEAFF.

The sample holds a few counts of this clonotype. The chain links TRBV28 to TRBJ1-4, with TRBD1 matching over 7 bases. Germline CDR1 MDHEN, CDR2 SYDVKM. V lost 6 bases, J lost 5 bases, and 3 bases stayed unmatched. The CDR3 has 13 residues. This CDR3 reads CASRAGQNEKLFF. CDR3 sequence (DNA): TGTGCCAGCAGGGCGGGACAGAATGAAAAACTGTTTTTT.

J is TRBJ1-5 and V is TRBV5-1; D is perhaps TRBD1 (6 bases). Germline lookup yields CDR1 SGHRS and CDR2 YFSETQ. V lost 2 bases to trimming and J lost 0 bases, with 9 bases between them. The CDR3 length is 15 residues. As DNA, the CDR3 is TGCGCCAGCAGCTTAGGGGGGAATAGCAATCAGCCCCAGCATTTT. Translation: CASSLGGNSNQPQHF.

This clonotype was counted between two and nine times. Given a much more abundant clone one base away, this may be a read error. The CDR3 is CASSPGQGFYEQYF. In DNA form, the CDR3 reads TGTGCCAGCAGCCCCGGACAGGGCTTTTACGAGCAGTACTTC. This chain connects TRBV7-9 to TRBJ2-7; 8 positions agree with TRBD1. This CDR3 is 14 amino acids long. Germline CDR1 is SEHNR and CDR2 is FQNEAQ (reference sequence). Unmatched junction bases numbered 7, after V lost 5 bases and J lost 4 bases.

The sample holds many counts of this clonotype. This chain connects TRBV18 to TRBJ1-2; 10 nucleotides line up with TRBD1. J was trimmed by 6 bases and V by 3 bases; bases with no gene match: 7. The germline V gene has CDR1 KGHSH and CDR2 LQKENI. There are 15 residues in the CDR3. CDR3 nucleotide sequence: TGTGCCAGCTCACCGGGGACAGGGGCATCGGATGGCTACACCTTC. It translates to CASSPGTGASDGYTF.

This clonotype was seen many times. V and J are TRBV28 and TRBJ2-7, with D hard to call. Germline V lookup: CDR1 MDHEN, CDR2 SYDVKM. Deletions cut 3 bases from V and 3 bases from J, with 18 bases between. CDR3 length: 16 residues. The CDR3 nucleotides read TGTGCCAGCAGTTTCCCCCAGGTTGGAGTGGGCTACGAGCAGTACTTC. This sequence encodes CASSFPQVGVGYEQYF.